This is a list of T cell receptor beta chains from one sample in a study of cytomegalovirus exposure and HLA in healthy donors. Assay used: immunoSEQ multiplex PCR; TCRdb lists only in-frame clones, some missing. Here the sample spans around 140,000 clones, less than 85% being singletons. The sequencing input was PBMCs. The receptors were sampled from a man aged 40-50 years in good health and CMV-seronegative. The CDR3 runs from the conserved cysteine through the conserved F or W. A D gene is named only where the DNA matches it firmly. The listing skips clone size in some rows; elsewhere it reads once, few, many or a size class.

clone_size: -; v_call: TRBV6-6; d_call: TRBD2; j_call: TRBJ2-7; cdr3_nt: TGTGCCAGCAGTTCACCGGGACTAGCGGCGAAGCAGTACTTC; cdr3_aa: CASSSPGLAAKQYF
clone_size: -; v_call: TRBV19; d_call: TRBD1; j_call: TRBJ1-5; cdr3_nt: TGTGCCAGTAGTATAGACAGGGGGACGAGTCAGCCCCAGCATTTT; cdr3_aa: CASSIDRGTSQPQHF
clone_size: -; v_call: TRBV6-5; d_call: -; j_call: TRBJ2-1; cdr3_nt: TGTGCCAGCAGGGCGGGCAATGAGCAGTTCTTC; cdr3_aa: CASRAGNEQFF
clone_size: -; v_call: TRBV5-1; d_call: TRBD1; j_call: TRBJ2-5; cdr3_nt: TGCGCCAGCAGTCCCGGGGTAGGGGGCTTAGAGACCCAGTACTTC; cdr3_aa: CASSPGVGGLETQYF
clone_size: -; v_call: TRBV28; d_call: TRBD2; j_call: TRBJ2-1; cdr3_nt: TGTGCCAGCAGTCGGACGGGACTAGGCCCCAGATACGGTGAGCAGTTCTTC; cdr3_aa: CASSRTGLGPRYGEQFF
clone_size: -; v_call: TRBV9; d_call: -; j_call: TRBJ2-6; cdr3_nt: TGTGCCAGCAGCGTAGGGGGGGACCGAAGCTCTGGGGCCAACGTCCTGACTTTC; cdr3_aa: CASSVGGDRSSGANVLTF
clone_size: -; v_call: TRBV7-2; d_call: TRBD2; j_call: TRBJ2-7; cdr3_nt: TGTGCCAGCAGTTGGACTAGCGGGGGGCACTTCTCCTACGAGCAGTACTTC; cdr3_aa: CASSWTSGGHFSYEQYF
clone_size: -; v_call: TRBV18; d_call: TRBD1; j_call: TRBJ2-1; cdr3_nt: TGTGCCAGCTCACCACGACAGGGTGCCCCCTACAATGAGCAGTTCTTC; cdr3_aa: CASSPRQGAPYNEQFF
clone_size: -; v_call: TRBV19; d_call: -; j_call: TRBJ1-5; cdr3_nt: TGTGCCAGTAGTATAGATTTCAGGAGCAATCAGCCCCAGCATTTT; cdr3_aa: CASSIDFRSNQPQHF
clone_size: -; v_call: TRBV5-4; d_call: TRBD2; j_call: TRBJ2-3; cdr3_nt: TGTGCCAGCAGCCCGGCCGGGACTAACACAGATACGCAGTATTTT; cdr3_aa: CASSPAGTNTDTQYF
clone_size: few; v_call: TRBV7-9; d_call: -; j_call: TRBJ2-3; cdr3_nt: TGTGCCAGCAGTAGTGTCGCAGGGGTAGATACGCAGTATTTT; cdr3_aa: CASSSVAGVDTQYF
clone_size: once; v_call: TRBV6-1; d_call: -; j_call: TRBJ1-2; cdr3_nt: TGTGCCAGCAGTGAAAGTCTCCGGGTCATCCTACCCTATGGCTACACCTTC; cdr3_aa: CASSESLRVILPYGYTF
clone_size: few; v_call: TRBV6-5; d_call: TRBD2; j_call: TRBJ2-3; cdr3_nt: TGTGCCAGCAGTTGGCTCGCGGGAGTTGCAGATACGCAGTATTTT; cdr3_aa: CASSWLAGVADTQYF
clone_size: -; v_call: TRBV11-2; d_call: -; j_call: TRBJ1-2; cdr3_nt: TGTGCCAGCAGCTTAGGGCAGTCCAATGGCTACACCTTC; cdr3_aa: CASSLGQSNGYTF
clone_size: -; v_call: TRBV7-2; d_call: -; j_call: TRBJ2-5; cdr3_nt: TGTGCCAGCAGCTTAGTTAGGGGCCAAGAGACCCAGTACTTC; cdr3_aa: CASSLVRGQETQYF
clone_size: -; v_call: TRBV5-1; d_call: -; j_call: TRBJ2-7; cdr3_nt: TGCGCCAGCAGCTTGGATGCAGGGGCCAGCTCCTACGAGCAGTACTTC; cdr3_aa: CASSLDAGASSYEQYF
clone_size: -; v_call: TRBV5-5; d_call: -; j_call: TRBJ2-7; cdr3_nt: TGTGCCAGCAGCGGTACCCAGTACGAGCAGTACTTC; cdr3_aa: CASSGTQYEQYF
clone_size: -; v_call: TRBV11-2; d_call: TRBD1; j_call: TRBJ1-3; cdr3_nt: TGTGCCAGCCAGGACAGGCGCTCCGGAAACACCATATATTTT; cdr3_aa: CASQDRRSGNTIYF
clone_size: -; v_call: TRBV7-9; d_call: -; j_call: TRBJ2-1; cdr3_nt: TGTTCCAGCAGCTCCACGGGACACAGCTCCTACAATGAGCAGTTCTTC; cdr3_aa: CSSSSTGHSSYNEQFF
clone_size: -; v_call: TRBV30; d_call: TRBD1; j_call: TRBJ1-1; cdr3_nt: TGTGCCTGGAGTGTAAGGTGGCGACAGGGGGACACTGAAGCTTTCTTT; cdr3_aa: CAWSVRWRQGDTEAFF
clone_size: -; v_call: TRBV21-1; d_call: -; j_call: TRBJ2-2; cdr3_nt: TGTGCCAGCAGCAAAGAACGGACAGTGTGTGGGGCAAACACCGGGGAGCTGTTTTTT; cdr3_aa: CASSKERTVCGANTGELFF
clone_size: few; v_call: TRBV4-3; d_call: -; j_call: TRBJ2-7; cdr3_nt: TGCGCCAGCAGCCAAGGACTGCAGGGTGACGAGCAGTACTTC; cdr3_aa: CASSQGLQGDEQYF
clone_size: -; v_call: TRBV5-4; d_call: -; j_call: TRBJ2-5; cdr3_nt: TGTGCCAGCAGCCCAGACCCGGCGGGGCACGAGACCCAGTACTTC; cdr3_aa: CASSPDPAGHETQYF
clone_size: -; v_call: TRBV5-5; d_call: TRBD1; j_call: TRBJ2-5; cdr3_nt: TGTGCCAGCAGCCCTTACAGGGGGCGGAGAGAGACCCAGTACTTC; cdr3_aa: CASSPYRGRRETQYF
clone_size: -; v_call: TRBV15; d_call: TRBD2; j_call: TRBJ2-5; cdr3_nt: TGTGCCACCAGCAGAGTACTAGCGGGGGGGCCTAAAGAGACCCAGTACTTC; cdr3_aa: CATSRVLAGGPKETQYF
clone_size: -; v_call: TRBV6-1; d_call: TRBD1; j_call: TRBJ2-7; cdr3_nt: TGTGCCAGCAGTGACCCGACAGGGTGGAGCTACGAGCAGTACTTC; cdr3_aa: CASSDPTGWSYEQYF
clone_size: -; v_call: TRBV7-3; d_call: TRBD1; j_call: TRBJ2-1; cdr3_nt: TGTGCCAGCAGCTTAGTCGCCAGGGGGCACAATGAGCAGTTCTTC; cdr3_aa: CASSLVARGHNEQFF
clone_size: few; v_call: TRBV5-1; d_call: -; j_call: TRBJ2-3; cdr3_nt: TGCGCCAGCAGCTCCTTACAGAGCCGTAGCACAGATACGCAGTATTTT; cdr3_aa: CASSSLQSRSTDTQYF
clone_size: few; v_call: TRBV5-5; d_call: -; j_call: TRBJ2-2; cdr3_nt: TGTGCCAGCAGCTCGCAGGGGTACAGAAACGGGGAGCTGTTTTTT; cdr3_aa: CASSSQGYRNGELFF
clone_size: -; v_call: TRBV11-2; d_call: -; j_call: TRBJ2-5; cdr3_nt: TGTGCCAGCAGCTTAGCCAGGGACAACGGGTTGGGAGAGACCCAGTACTTC; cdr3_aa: CASSLARDNGLGETQYF
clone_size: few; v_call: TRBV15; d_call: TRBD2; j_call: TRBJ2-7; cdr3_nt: TGTGCCACCAGCAGAGAACTAGCGGTCTACGAGCAGTACTTC; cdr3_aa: CATSRELAVYEQYF
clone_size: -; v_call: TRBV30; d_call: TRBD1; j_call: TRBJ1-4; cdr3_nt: TGTGCCTGGTCGTTTGGACAGGGGGATTTTCGTTCGGATGAAAAACTGTTTTTT; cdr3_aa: CAWSFGQGDFRSDEKLFF
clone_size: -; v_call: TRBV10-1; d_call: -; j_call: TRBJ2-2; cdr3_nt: TGCGCCAGCAGTCCAACCGGGGAGCTGTTTTTT; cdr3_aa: CASSPTGELFF
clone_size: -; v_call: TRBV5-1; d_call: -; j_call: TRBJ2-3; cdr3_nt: TGCGCCAGCAGCCCTCAAACAACAGGGATTACGACAGATACGCAGTATTTT; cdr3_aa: CASSPQTTGITTDTQYF
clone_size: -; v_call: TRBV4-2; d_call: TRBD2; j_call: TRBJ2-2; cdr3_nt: TGTGCCAGCAGCCTAAGCGGGGGGGCCGCCGGGGAGCTGTTTTTT; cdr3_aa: CASSLSGGAAGELFF
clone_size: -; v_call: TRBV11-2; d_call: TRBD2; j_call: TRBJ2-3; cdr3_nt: TGTGCCAGCAGCCCGGGGGGGGCGGTTGCAGATACGCAGTATTTT; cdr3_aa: CASSPGGAVADTQYF
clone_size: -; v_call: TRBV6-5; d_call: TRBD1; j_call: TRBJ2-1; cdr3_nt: TGTGCCAGCAGACCAGGACAGGGGGCGTGGAATGAGCAGTTCTTC; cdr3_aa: CASRPGQGAWNEQFF
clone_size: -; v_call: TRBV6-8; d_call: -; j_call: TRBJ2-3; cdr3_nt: TGTGCCAGCAGTTACTCGGACTCAGGGGCTTTCACAGATACGCAGTATTTT; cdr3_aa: CASSYSDSGAFTDTQYF
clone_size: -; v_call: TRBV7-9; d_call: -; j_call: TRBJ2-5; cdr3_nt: TGTGCCAGCTCCCTGGAGGGGTTCGGACTGGAGACCCAGTACTTC; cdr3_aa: CASSLEGFGLETQYF
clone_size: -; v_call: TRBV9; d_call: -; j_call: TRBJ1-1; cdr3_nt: TGTGCCAGCAGCGTGGGTCAGGCCTACACTGAAGCTTTCTTT; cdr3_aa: CASSVGQAYTEAFF
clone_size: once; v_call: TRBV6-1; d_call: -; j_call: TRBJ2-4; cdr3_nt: TGTGCCAGCACGAACCGGAAAAACATTCAGTACTTC; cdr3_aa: CASTNRKNIQYF
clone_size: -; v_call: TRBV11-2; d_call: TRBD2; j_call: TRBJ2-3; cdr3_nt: TGTGCCAGCAGGCTAGCGGGAGGGTCTAGCACAGATACGCAGTATTTT; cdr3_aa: CASRLAGGSSTDTQYF
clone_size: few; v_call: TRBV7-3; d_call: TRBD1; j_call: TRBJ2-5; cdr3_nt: TGTGCCAGCAGCCTAGAGGACAGGGTGGAAGAGACCCAGTACTTC; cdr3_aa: CASSLEDRVEETQYF
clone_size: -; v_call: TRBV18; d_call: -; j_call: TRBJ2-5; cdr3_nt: TGTGCCAGCTCACTGACTAGGGATCAAGAGACCCAGTACTTC; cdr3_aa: CASSLTRDQETQYF
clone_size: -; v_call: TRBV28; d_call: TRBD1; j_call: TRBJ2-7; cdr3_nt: TGTGCCAGCAGTTCGGGACAGGGGGCGGGTAGCGAGCAGTACTTC; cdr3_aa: CASSSGQGAGSEQYF
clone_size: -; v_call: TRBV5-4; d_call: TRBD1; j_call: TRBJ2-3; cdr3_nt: TGTGCCAGCAGCTCGGGACAGATTTACACAGATACGCAGTATTTT; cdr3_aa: CASSSGQIYTDTQYF
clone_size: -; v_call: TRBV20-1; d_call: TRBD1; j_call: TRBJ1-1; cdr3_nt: TGCAGCGCGGACAGGGTCACTGAAGCTTTCTTT; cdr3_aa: CSADRVTEAFF
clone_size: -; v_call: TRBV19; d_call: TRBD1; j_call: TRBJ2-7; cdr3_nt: TGTGCCTTCTTCGCAACCCAGGGACAGCCCTACGAGCAGTACTTC; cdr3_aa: CAFFATQGQPYEQYF